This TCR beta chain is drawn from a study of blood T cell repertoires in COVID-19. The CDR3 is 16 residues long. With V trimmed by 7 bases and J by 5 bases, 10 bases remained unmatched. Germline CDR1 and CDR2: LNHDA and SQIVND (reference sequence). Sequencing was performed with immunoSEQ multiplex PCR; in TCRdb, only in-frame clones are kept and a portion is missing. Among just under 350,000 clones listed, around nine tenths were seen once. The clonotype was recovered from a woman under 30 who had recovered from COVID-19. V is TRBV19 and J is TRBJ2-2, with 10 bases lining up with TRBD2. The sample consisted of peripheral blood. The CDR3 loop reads CASISGRASGTGELFF. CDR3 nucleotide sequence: TGTGCCAGTATAAGCGGGAGGGCCAGCGGGACCGGGGAGCTGTTTTTT.